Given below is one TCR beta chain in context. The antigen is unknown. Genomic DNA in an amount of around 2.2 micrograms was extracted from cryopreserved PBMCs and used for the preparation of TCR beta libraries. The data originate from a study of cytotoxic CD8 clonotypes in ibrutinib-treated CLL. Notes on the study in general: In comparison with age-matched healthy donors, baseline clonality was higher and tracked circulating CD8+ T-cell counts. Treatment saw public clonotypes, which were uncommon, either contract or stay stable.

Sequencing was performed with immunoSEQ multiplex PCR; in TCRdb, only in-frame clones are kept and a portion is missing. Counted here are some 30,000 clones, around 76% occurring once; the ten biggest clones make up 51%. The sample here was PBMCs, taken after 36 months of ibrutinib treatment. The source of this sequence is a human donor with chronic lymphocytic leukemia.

CDR3 loop: CASSLSTGGEDGYTF. The DNA for the CDR3 is TGTGCCAGCAGCCTATCGACAGGGGGAGAGGATGGCTACACCTTC. The chain joins TRBV7-3 to TRBJ1-2, with TRBD1 identical over 9 bases. Trimming at V came to 5 bases and at J to 6 bases, leaving 10 bases not matched to a gene. CDR1 SGHTA and CDR2 FQGTGA come from the germline V gene. The length of the CDR3 is 15 residues.